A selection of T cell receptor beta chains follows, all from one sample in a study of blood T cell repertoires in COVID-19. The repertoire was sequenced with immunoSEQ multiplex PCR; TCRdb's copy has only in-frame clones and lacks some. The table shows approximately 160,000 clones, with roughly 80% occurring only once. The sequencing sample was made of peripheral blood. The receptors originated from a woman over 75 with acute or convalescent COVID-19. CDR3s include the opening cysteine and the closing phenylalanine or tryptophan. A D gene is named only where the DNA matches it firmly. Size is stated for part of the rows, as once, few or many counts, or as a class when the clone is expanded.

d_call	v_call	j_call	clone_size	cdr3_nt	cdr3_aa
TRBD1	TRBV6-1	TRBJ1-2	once	TGTGCCAGCAGTGAAGCGACAGGGTTTGGCTACACCTTC	CASSEATGFGYTF
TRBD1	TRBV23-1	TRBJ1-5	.	TGCGCCAGCAGTCACCCGGGACAGGGTCATCAGCCCCAGCATTTT	CASSHPGQGHQPQHF
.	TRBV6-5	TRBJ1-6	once	TGTGCCAGCAGTTACTCTTCCACGCGGGGTAATTCACCCCTCCACTTT	CASSYSSTRGNSPLHF
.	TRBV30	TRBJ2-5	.	TGTGCCTGGAGTACTCCTGGGCCGACCCAGTACTTC	CAWSTPGPTQYF
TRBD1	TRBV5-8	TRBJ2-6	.	TGTGCCAGCAGCTTGGCCCGACAGGGGTTTGGGGCCAACGTCCTGACTTTC	CASSLARQGFGANVLTF
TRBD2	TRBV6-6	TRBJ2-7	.	TGTGCCATACAAAGCGGGAGTAGCCCCTACGAGCAGTACTTC	CAIQSGSSPYEQYF
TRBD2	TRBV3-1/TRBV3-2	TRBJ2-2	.	TGTGCCAGCAGCCAAGACTGGACTAGCGGGGATACCGGGGAGCTGTTTTTT	CASSQDWTSGDTGELFF
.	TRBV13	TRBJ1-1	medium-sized	TGTGCCAGCAGCGAGCGCACTGAAGCTTTCTTT	CASSERTEAFF
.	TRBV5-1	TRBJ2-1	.	TGCGCCAGCAGGACCGCGGGTGACTCCTACAATGAGCAGTTCTTC	CASRTAGDSYNEQFF
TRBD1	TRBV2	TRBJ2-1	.	TGTGCCAGCAGTGGGACAGGCTTCATCTTCAATGAGCAGTTCTTC	CASSGTGFIFNEQFF
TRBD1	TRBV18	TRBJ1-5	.	TGTGCCAGCTCACCATCGACAGGGTCTGGGGGAAATCAGCCCCAGCATTTT	CASSPSTGSGGNQPQHF
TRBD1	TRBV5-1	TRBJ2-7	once	TGCGCCAGCAGCGGGGACAGGGAGCCCTACGAGCAGTACTTC	CASSGDREPYEQYF
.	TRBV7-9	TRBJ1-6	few	TGTGCCAGCAGCTTAGCCGGGGAGAATTCACCCCTCCACTTT	CASSLAGENSPLHF
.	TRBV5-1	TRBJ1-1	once	TGCGCCAGCAGCTTGGACATGAACACTGAAGCTTTCTTT	CASSLDMNTEAFF
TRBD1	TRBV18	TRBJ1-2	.	TGTGCCAGCTCACCACCGTCACAGGGGCGGCTTAACTATGGCTACACCTTC	CASSPPSQGRLNYGYTF
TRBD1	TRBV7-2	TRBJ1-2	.	TGTGCCAGCAGCCCTATGACAGGGGACTATGGCTACACCTTC	CASSPMTGDYGYTF
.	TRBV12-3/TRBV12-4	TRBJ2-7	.	TGTGCCAGCAGTTTAGGTAGGGGGAAGTACTTC	CASSLGRGKYF
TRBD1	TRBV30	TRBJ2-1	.	TGTGCCTGGAGCTCAGGGGGTCCCTACAATGAGCAGTTCTTC	CAWSSGGPYNEQFF
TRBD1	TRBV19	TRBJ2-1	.	TGTGCCAGTAATGGACAGGGTGATAATGAGCAGTTCTTC	CASNGQGDNEQFF
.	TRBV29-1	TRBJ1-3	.	TGCAGCGCCGCCCAGGGTTCTGGAAACACCATATATTTT	CSAAQGSGNTIYF
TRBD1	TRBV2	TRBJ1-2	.	TGTGCCAGCAGTGAAAGGGGGATAGGACAGGGTGTTGTGTATGGCTACACCTTC	CASSERGIGQGVVYGYTF
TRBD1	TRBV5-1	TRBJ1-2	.	TGCGCCAGCAGCCCTCCGGGACAGGGAAATGGCTACACCTTC	CASSPPGQGNGYTF
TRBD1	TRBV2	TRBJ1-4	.	TGTGCCAGCCGGGACAGGGGGCTGGAAAAACTGTTTTTT	CASRDRGLEKLFF
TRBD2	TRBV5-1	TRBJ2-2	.	TGCGCCAGCAGCTTGTGGGTAGCGGGACCGAACACCGGGGAGCTGTTTTTT	CASSLWVAGPNTGELFF
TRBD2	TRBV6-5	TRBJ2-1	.	TGTGCCAGCATGACTAGCGGGAGCTACAATGAGCAGTTCTTC	CASMTSGSYNEQFF
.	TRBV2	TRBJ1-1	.	TGTGCCAGCAGCAGGGATGTCACTGAAGCTTTCTTT	CASSRDVTEAFF
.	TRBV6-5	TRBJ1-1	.	TGTGCCAGCAGTTACTCGTCCGGTAGGGGCACTGAAGCTTTCTTT	CASSYSSGRGTEAFF
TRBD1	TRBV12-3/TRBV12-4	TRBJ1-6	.	TGTGCCAGCAGTGAACAGGGGAATTCACCCCTCCACTTT	CASSEQGNSPLHF
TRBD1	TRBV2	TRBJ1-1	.	TGTGCCAGCAGTTCATCGACAGGGTCATTGGGGGCTTTCTTT	CASSSSTGSLGAFF
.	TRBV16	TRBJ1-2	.	TGTGCCAGCAGCATGGACGGGAGATATGGCTACACCTTC	CASSMDGRYGYTF
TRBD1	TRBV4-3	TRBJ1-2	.	TGCGCCAGCAGCCAAAAAGGGGGCGGCCGAGGAGCTAACTATGGCTACACCTTC	CASSQKGGGRGANYGYTF
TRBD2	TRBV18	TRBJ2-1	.	TGTGCCAGCTCGGGACTAGCGGGAACCTACAATGAGCAGTTCTTC	CASSGLAGTYNEQFF
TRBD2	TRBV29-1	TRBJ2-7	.	TGCAGCGTCGGGAGCGGGGGCCCCCCGGCCTACGAGCAGTACTTC	CSVGSGGPPAYEQYF
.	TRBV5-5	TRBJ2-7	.	TGTGCCAGCAGAAGGACAGATACCTACGAGCAGTACTTC	CASRRTDTYEQYF
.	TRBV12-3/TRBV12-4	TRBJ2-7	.	TGTGCCAGCAGTTTTAAGGGGTACGAGCAGTACTTC	CASSFKGYEQYF
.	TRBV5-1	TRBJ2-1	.	TGCGCCAGCAGCTTGGGAGGGGACACCTACAATGAGCAGTTCTTC	CASSLGGDTYNEQFF
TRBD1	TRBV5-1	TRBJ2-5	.	TGCGCCAGCAGCAGGGGACAGGGGGAAGAGACCCAGTACTTC	CASSRGQGEETQYF
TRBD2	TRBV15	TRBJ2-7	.	TGTGCCACCAGCAGCAGCAAAATAGCGGGGTTACACGAGCAGTACTTC	CATSSSKIAGLHEQYF
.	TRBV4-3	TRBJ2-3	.	TGCGCCAGCAGCCAAGATTCCGGTACGCAGTATTTT	CASSQDSGTQYF
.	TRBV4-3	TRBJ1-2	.	TGCGCCAGCAGCTTGACCAGGGGCGACTATGGCTACACCTTC	CASSLTRGDYGYTF
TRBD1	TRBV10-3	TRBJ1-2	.	TGTGCCATCAGTGAGGGACAGGGGCATGGCTACACCTTC	CAISEGQGHGYTF
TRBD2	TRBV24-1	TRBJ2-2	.	TGTGCCACCTCTTCCGGGACTACGAACACCGGGGAGCTGTTTTTT	CATSSGTTNTGELFF
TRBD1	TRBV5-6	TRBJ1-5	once	TGTGCCAGCAGCCCATCGACAGGGGGCGGCTATCAGCCCCAGCATTTT	CASSPSTGGGYQPQHF
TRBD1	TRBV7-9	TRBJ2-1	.	TGTGCCAGCAGCTTAGACAGGGGAAGCTACAATGAGCAGTTCTTC	CASSLDRGSYNEQFF
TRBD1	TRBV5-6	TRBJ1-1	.	TGTGCCAGCAGCTTGGCTGAGGGGGACAGGAACACTGAAGCTTTCTTT	CASSLAEGDRNTEAFF
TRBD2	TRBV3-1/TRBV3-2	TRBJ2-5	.	TGTGCCAGCAGCCAGAGACTAGCGGGAGGGCCTACGGAGACCCAGTACTTC	CASSQRLAGGPTETQYF
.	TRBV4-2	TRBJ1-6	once	TGTGCCAGCAGCCAAGATGGGGGGGGCGCAAATAATTCACCCCTCCACTTT	CASSQDGGGANNSPLHF
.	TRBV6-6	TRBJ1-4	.	TGTGCCAGCATCCTAAACCAGGGGCGGCGGGAAAAACTGTTTTTT	CASILNQGRREKLFF
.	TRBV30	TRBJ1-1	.	TGTGCCTGGAGTCGATGGGGGACTAACACTGAAGCTTTCTTT	CAWSRWGTNTEAFF
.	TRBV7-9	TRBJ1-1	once	TGTGCCAGCAGCTTAGGAGCGGCCCTGAACACTGAAGCTTTCTTT	CASSLGAALNTEAFF
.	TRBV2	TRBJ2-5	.	TGTGCCAGCAGAAGAGAGCGGCCCCTCCAAGAGACCCAGTACTTC	CASRRERPLQETQYF
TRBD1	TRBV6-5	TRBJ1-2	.	TGTGCCAGCAGCCCGACAGGGGGGAACTATGGCTACACCTTC	CASSPTGGNYGYTF
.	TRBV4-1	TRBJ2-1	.	TGCGCCAGCAGCCAAGATTCCAAGGGGGACCTCGGGAATGAGCAGTTCTTC	CASSQDSKGDLGNEQFF
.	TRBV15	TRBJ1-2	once	TGTGCCACCAGCAGAGACTTACAGGGAACTGGCTACACCTTC	CATSRDLQGTGYTF
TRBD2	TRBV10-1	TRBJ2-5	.	TGCGCCAGCAGCCCAATGGGGACTAGCGGGAGCCAAGAGACCCAGTACTTC	CASSPMGTSGSQETQYF